This TCR beta chain was captured by sequencing in a study of CD8 T cells in Susac syndrome. Reverse transcription of roughly 0.5 to 1 ug RNA used random hexamers. An immunoSEQ multiplex PCR generated amplified TCR beta CDR3 products spanning 54 Vbeta and 13 Jbeta. TCRdb reprocessed the immunoSEQ multiplex PCR reads via MiXCR and lists one record per CDR3 protein. The data hold more than 95,000 distinct CDR3 sequences, with 93% observed a single time. Sequencing of TCR beta drew on CD8+ and CD4+ T cells from blood. The TEMRA cells underwent FACS enrichment, while the CD8+ and CD4+ T cells underwent negative isolation. With 6 bases removed from V and 1 base from J, the gap between germline ends came to 12 bases. The V gene's germline CDR1 is DFQATT and CDR2 SNEGSKA (reference sequence). The CDR3 runs 13 residues.

This sequence was found in a human donor with multiple sclerosis. The genes are TRBV20-1 and TRBJ2-5; the D gene is possibly TRBD2 (7 bases). Sequencing was carried out using CD4+ T cells from PBMCs. In nucleotides, the CDR3 is TGCAGTGCGAAGGGGGAGGGCCAAGAGACCCAGTACTTC. Its protein is CSAKGEGQETQYF.